The entry below describes one T cell receptor (beta chain). The data derive from a study of T cells in localized non-small cell lung cancer. Only in-frame clones appear in the TCRdb table, and some are missing; sequencing was by immunoSEQ multiplex PCR. The sample lists under 75,000 clones, around 85% occurring once. CDR3 length equals 14 residues. Trimming pared 4 bases from V and 5 bases from J, leaving 15 bases between. Germline values: CDR1 SGHRS, CDR2 YFSETQ. This clonotype originated in a male donor older than 55 with stage III squamous cell lung carcinoma. V gene TRBV5-1 combines with J gene TRBJ1-1, with D possibly matching TRBD1 (6 bases). The input for sequencing was peripheral blood, taken before any cancer treatment. The CDR3 DNA follows: TGCGCCAGCAGCCTGGGGGGGGCGCGGACTGAAGCTTTCTTT. Its translation: CASSLGGARTEAFF.